The T cell receptor (beta chain) described here comes from a study of shared clonotypes between healthy human individuals. Study background: Each donor contributed plates that comprised three CD4 naive, three CD4 memory, two CD8 naive and one CD8 memory.

In the case of this clone: As yet, its antigen is unknown.

A deep-level run was used for the assay. Authors' methods: ImmunoSEQ junction-only sequences lacked quality scores, so their filtering differed. Assay used: immunoSEQ multiplex PCR; TCRdb lists only in-frame clones, some missing. For V, J and clone size, that table is used; D and trimming come from the DNA. Of some 1,900,000 clones listed, 85% to 95% are singletons. The CDR3 is made up of 16 amino acids. The V gene lost 3 bases and the J gene lost 5 bases, with 18 bases spanning the gap. Germline V lookup: CDR1 SGDLS, CDR2 YYNGEE. Terminally differentiated effector memory CD45RA+ cells were excluded from the naive CD8 cells, which were CD45RO-negative and positively selected for CCR7. Study findings and constraints: A handful of donors held about 5% of naive CD4 clonotypes in common.

The chain has TRBV9 and TRBJ2-4; tentatively, D is TRBD2 (7 bases). The clonotype originates from a young man in good health. Sample: naive CD8+ T cells sorted from blood. For the CDR3, the DNA is TGTGCCAGCAGCGGAGACGGGGGGCGCGGTGAAAACATTCAGTACTTC. It specifies CASSGDGGRGENIQYF.